The 13 T cell receptor beta chains presented below share a single source sample, sequenced in a study of shared clonotypes between healthy human individuals. The repertoire was sequenced with immunoSEQ multiplex PCR; TCRdb's copy has only in-frame clones and lacks some. The sample includes some 1 million clones, around 75% of them seen just once. Sequences were obtained from memory CD4+ T cells sorted from blood. Subset here: CD45RA-negative fraction. The receptors stem from a man aged 18-30 years in good health.

The J gene is TRBJ2-1, the V gene TRBV5-1; 8 nucleotides agree with TRBD2. The CDR3 length is 16 residues. V lost 1 base, J lost 6 bases, and 9 bases stayed unmatched. Germline V gene sequence: CDR1 SGHRS, CDR2 YFSETQ. CDR3 sequence: CASSLLSSGRGNEQFF. CDR3 DNA: TGCGCCAGCAGCTTGTTATCGAGCGGGAGAGGCAATGAGCAGTTCTTC.

This chain joins TRBV5-3 and TRBJ2-1; TRBD2 is a possible D gene (6 bases). TRBV5-3 is an ORF; its function is uncertain. V was pared by 3 bases and J by 4 bases, with 11 bases between. CDR3 length equals 14 residues. CDR3 region: CARSSGTPYNEQFF. The CDR3 region has the DNA TGTGCCAGAAGCTCCGGGACTCCATACAATGAGCAGTTCTTC.

This clone is a singleton in its sample. The chain recombines TRBV25-1 with TRBJ1-1, with 10 bases that match TRBD1. This CDR3 has 15 amino acids. Germline CDR1 and CDR2: MGHDK and SYGVNS. J gave up 2 bases and V 8 bases, and 8 bases lay outside the gene matches. CDR3 sequence: CASVEGTGANTEAFF. The CDR3 DNA reads as TGTGCCAGCGTCGAAGGGACAGGGGCCAACACTGAAGCTTTCTTT.

The genes are TRBV6-1 and TRBJ2-7; TRBD1 matches 8 bases. The J segment lost 1 base and the V segment lost 4 bases, leaving 6 bases of the junction unmatched. CDR1 and CDR2 (germline): MNHNS, SASEGT. CDR3 length: 15 amino acids. Here the CDR3 reads CASSVMGQASYEQYF. The CDR3 coding sequence is TGTGCCAGCAGTGTGATGGGACAGGCTTCCTACGAGCAGTACTTC.

V and J are TRBV5-1 and TRBJ1-1; 7 bases map to TRBD1. With 0 bases clipped from V and 6 bases from J, the junction kept 14 bases outside the gene matches. In germline, CDR1 is SGHRS, CDR2 YFSETQ. This CDR3 has 17 amino acids. CDR3 region: CASSLAPGGEARAEAFF. CDR3 DNA sequence: TGCGCCAGCAGCTTGGCCCCAGGGGGGGAGGCGCGCGCTGAAGCTTTCTTT.

The V and J genes are TRBV6-1 and TRBJ2-7; D not resolved. Trimming took off 2 bases at V and 0 bases at J, with 17 bases between the two ends. Germline-derived CDR1 and CDR2 are MNHNS and SASEGT. The CDR3 length is 17 residues. The CDR3 coding sequence is TGTGCCAGCAGTGAATTGATTCTCGTCACGGCCTCCTACGAGCAGTACTTC. This sequence encodes CASSELILVTASYEQYF.

This clone was seen a handful of times. This sequence joins TRBV6-6 and TRBJ1-1; the D gene is possibly TRBD1 (5 bases). The CDR3 contains 16 residues. The germline V gene encodes CDR1 MNHNY and CDR2 SVGAGI (reference sequence). With 7 bases removed from V and 1 base from J, the gap between germline ends came to 19 bases. CDR3 DNA sequence: TGTGCCAGCACCATACGGGCGCAGGGTGGGAACACTGAAGCTTTCTTT. It codes for CASTIRAQGGNTEAFF.

For the CDR3, the DNA is TGTGCCAGTAGTCGAACTAGCGGGAGTATTCGTGAGCAGTTCTTC. It encodes CASSRTSGSIREQFF. This chain uses TRBV19 with TRBJ2-1, with 11 positions matching TRBD2. The CDR3 is 15 residues long. Germline V CDR1 and CDR2: LNHDA, SQIVND (reference sequence). Germline trimming cut 5 bases from V and 9 bases from J; bases unmatched to any gene: 9.

As concerns this clone: Other DNA sequences of this sample code for an identical CDR3. The chain combines TRBV6-5 with TRBJ2-7; D not resolved. The CDR3 consists of 13 residues. Germline CDR1 reads MNHEY; CDR2 reads SVGAGI. V was pared by 5 bases and J by 0 bases, with 8 bases between. In DNA, the CDR3 is TGTGCCAGCAGTCAGACGGGCTCCTACGAGCAGTACTTC. Translating gives CASSQTGSYEQYF.

This chain joins TRBV30 and TRBJ2-7, with 7 bases lining up with TRBD1. Looked up from germline, CDR1 is GTSNPN and CDR2 is SVGIG (reference sequence). This CDR3 spans 16 amino acids. The J segment lost 0 bases and the V segment lost 0 bases, leaving 8 bases of the junction unmatched. CDR3 DNA sequence: TGTGCCTGGAGTGTACGACAGGGCCCCCTCTCCTACGAGCAGTACTTC. Amino acid sequence: CAWSVRQGPLSYEQYF.

A note on this clone: The same CDR3 can be traced to other DNA sequences in this sample. The J gene is TRBJ2-5, the V gene TRBV29-1; TRBD2 might be the D (9 bases). Trimming took off 4 bases at V and 2 bases at J, with 14 bases between the two ends. The germline V gene has CDR1 SQVTM and CDR2 ANQGSEA. The CDR3 covers 14 residues. This chain's CDR3 is CSVASGTGQETQYF. In nucleotides, the CDR3 is TGCAGCGTTGCTAGCGGGACAGGACAAGAGACCCAGTACTTC.

The chain couples TRBV5-4 to TRBJ2-1; 11 bases fit TRBD2. V was pared by 4 bases and J by 3 bases, with 6 bases of the junction left unmatched. Germline CDR1 and CDR2: SGHNT and YYREEE (reference sequence). CDR3 length: 16 residues. The CDR3 is CASSLPGTSGYNEQFF. The CDR3 coding sequence is TGTGCCAGCAGCCTGCCCGGGACTAGCGGCTACAATGAGCAGTTCTTC.

This clone was recorded a few times. This sequence joins TRBV5-1 and TRBJ2-6, with D possibly matching TRBD2 (5 bases). CDR1 and CDR2 from the germline V gene are SGHRS and YFSETQ. Trimming stripped 5 bases from V and 3 bases from J, with 12 bases between. The CDR3 runs 15 residues. The CDR3 nucleotides read TGCGCCAGCAGTTCAAACGGGGTTGGGGCCAACGTCCTGACTTTC. It is translated as CASSSNGVGANVLTF.